Each of the 4 T cell receptor beta chains below was sequenced from the same sample in a study of cytomegalovirus exposure and HLA in healthy donors. Primers included in the PCR were 60 Vbeta and 13 Jbeta primers. Sequencing used immunoSEQ multiplex PCR; TCRdb keeps in-frame clones, though not all of them. This table holds 130,000 or so clones, just under 75% found once. Sequenced sample: PBMCs. The receptors derive from a man between 35 and 55 years old in good health and CMV-seropositive.

Notes on this clone: The junction shows a germline mismatch at one end, possibly a read error. The chain recombines TRBV7-2 with TRBJ2-1; 10 bases are shared with TRBD2. Germline V gene sequence: CDR1 SGHTA, CDR2 FQGNSA. The CDR3 length is 14 residues. CDR3 residues: CASRASGSNNEQFF. CDR3 DNA sequence: TGTGCAAGCAGGGCTAGCGGGAGTAACAATGAGCAGTTCTTC.

This chain links TRBV27 with TRBJ2-1, with TRBD2 as a possible D gene (7 bases). The CDR3 sequence is 19 residues long. V lost 6 bases to trimming and J lost 8 bases, with 32 bases between them. The germline V gene encodes CDR1 MNHEY and CDR2 SMNVEV (reference sequence). The CDR3 bases are TGTGCCAGCAGAACAGGATCCGCTTTCCGCGGGGGAGAGGGGGATGAGCAGTTCTTC. Its protein is CASRTGSAFRGGEGDEQFF.

This chain joins TRBV5-1 and TRBJ2-1; D might be TRBD2 (7 bases). Per germline, CDR1 SGHRS and CDR2 YFSETQ. This CDR3 is built from 13 residues. Trimming removed 7 bases at V and 7 bases at J, with 15 bases between. The CDR3: CASERGGGNEQFF. CDR3 coding DNA: TGCGCCAGCGAGAGGGGGGGAGGGAATGAGCAGTTCTTC.

The CDR3 nucleotides are TGTGCCAGCAGCTTAGGACAGAATCTATGGTTCGGCTACACCTTC. This codes for CASSLGQNLWFGYTF. The chain carries TRBV7-8 and TRBJ1-2, with D possibly TRBD1 on 5 matching bases. The CDR3 has 15 amino acids. V was pared by 1 base and J by 8 bases, with 17 bases between. From germline, CDR1 is SGHVS and CDR2 FQNEAQ.